The next 15 T cell receptor beta chains were all read from a single sample in a study of CD8+ T cells in alopecia areata. Treatment indicated: oral pan-JAK inhibitor, 5-10 mg twice daily. RNA extraction was followed by reverse transcription into cDNA, which acted as the sequencing template. Method: immunoSEQ multiplex PCR; TCRdb's copy keeps in-frame clones and lacks some. Of around 200,000 clones listed, approximately 56% are singletons. The specimen was CD4+ T cells sorted from blood, collected at week 4, from a patient treated with tofacitinib. These receptor sequences come from a human donor with alopecia areata.

This chain joins TRBV25-1 and TRBJ2-7, with D perhaps matching TRBD1 (5 bases). The CDR3 has 12 residues. CDR1 MGHDK and CDR2 SYGVNS come from the germline V gene. Trimming took off 6 bases at V and 6 bases at J, with 12 bases between the two ends. In nucleotides, the CDR3 is TGTGCCAGCAGCCATGGGGCCGGCGAGCAGTACTTC. Translating gives CASSHGAGEQYF.

V is TRBV30 and J is TRBJ1-1; the D gene is possibly TRBD1 (6 bases). Between the trimmed V and J ends, which lost 3 bases and 5 bases, there was a span of 19 bases. CDR1 is GTSNPN and CDR2 is SVGIG in the germline V gene (reference sequence). This CDR3 comprises 15 residues. The CDR3 reads CAWRVRRTDKTEAFF. CDR3 sequence (DNA): TGTGCCTGGAGGGTACGGAGGACAGACAAGACTGAAGCTTTCTTT.

This chain links TRBV7-2 with TRBJ2-3; 9 bases agree with TRBD2. In germline, CDR1 is SGHTA, CDR2 FQGNSA. Losses at the gene ends were 1 base for V and 4 bases for J; bases not matched to a gene: 12. The CDR3 spans 18 residues. In DNA, the CDR3 is TGTGCCAGCAGCTTAGACGTCGGCGGGAGGGCCGCCCCAGATACGCAGTATTTT. Protein product: CASSLDVGGRAAPDTQYF.

This clone was detected only a few times. The chain couples TRBV29-1 to TRBJ2-1; 10 bases match TRBD2. The V segment lost 6 bases and the J segment 6 bases; nucleotides outside the gene matches: 11. This CDR3 region has 15 residues. Germline CDR1 and CDR2: SQVTM and ANQGSEA. The CDR3 protein is CSVPWGLALVNEQFF. CDR3 nucleotides: TGCAGCGTCCCCTGGGGACTAGCGTTGGTCAATGAGCAGTTCTTC.

This chain links TRBV7-7 with TRBJ2-2; maybe TRBD1 (6 bases). Trimming cost V 5 bases and J 6 bases, with 7 bases left between them. The V gene's germline CDR1 is SSHAT and CDR2 FNYEAQ (reference sequence). The CDR3 extends over 12 amino acids. As DNA, the CDR3 is TGTGCCAGCAGCGCAGGGGCCGGGGAGCTGTTTTTT. It codes for CASSAGAGELFF.

The gene calls are TRBV6-5 and TRBJ1-5, with D hard to call. Per the germline V gene, CDR1 is MNHEY and CDR2 is SVGAGI. CDR3 length: 15 residues. V lost 5 bases to trimming and J lost 5 bases, with 16 bases between them. The CDR3 loop reads CASSHRFSSDQPQHF. CDR3 in DNA: TGTGCCAGCAGTCATCGATTCTCCTCCGATCAGCCCCAGCATTTT.

The V call is TRBV5-1, the J call TRBJ2-3, with 11 bases identical to TRBD2. The CDR3 consists of 17 residues. V dropped 4 bases and J dropped 3; count of bases not matched to a gene: 10. Germline CDR1 SGHRS, CDR2 YFSETQ. The CDR3, as DNA: TGCGCCAGCAGCCTACGGCCGACTAGCGGGAAGACAGATACGCAGTATTTT. It specifies CASSLRPTSGKTDTQYF.

In its sample, this clone was seen a few times. This chain links TRBV30 with TRBJ2-7, with TRBD2 matching 14 bases. V shed 0 bases and J 5 bases; nucleotides not matched to a gene: 12. Germline CDR1 reads GTSNPN; CDR2 reads SVGIG (reference sequence). The CDR3 extends over 18 amino acids. CDR3 sequence (DNA): TGTGCCTGGAGTGTACCCCCTCCGGGACTAGCGGGAGAAGACGAGCAGTACTTC. This translates into CAWSVPPPGLAGEDEQYF.

The rearrangement links TRBV4-2 to TRBJ1-1; the D is unclear. The V end was cut by 2 bases, the J end by 5 bases, with 12 bases between. Germline assignment: CDR1 LGHNA and CDR2 YNFKEQ. This CDR3 region has 14 residues. The CDR3 region has the DNA TGTGCCAGCAGCCAAACTTTTCGTTCGACTGAAGCTTTCTTT. Translated: CASSQTFRSTEAFF.

The sample holds one count of this clone. CDR3 sequence: CAWRPGVYEQYF. The CDR3 nucleotides read TGTGCCTGGAGACCAGGGGTCTACGAGCAGTACTTC. This chain connects TRBV30 to TRBJ2-7; possibly TRBD1 for D (6 bases). V lost 3 bases and J lost 3, with 9 bases in between. Germline CDR1 GTSNPN, CDR2 SVGIG (reference sequence). The CDR3 consists of 12 residues.

The chain joins TRBV30 to TRBJ2-6; no firm D call. The CDR3 is 14 amino acids. V was shortened by 3 bases and J by 3 bases, with 9 bases between the two germline ends. The germline V gene encodes CDR1 GTSNPN and CDR2 SVGIG (reference sequence). In DNA form, the CDR3 reads TGTGCCTGGAGGATCCAGCTTGGGGCCAACGTCCTGACTTTC. Amino acid sequence: CAWRIQLGANVLTF.

This clone was observed a single time. The chain has TRBV2 and TRBJ1-1; D gene ambiguous. CDR1 is SNHLY, CDR2 FYNNEI, per germline. Trimming removed 2 bases from V and 3 bases from J, with 10 bases in between. The CDR3 sequence is 14 residues long. The CDR3 bases are TGTGCCAGCAGTGAAAACAGACCCCACACTGAAGCTTTCTTT. Amino acids: CASSENRPHTEAFF.

The chain employs TRBV30 and TRBJ2-2; maybe TRBD2 (6 bases). Trimming cost V 3 bases and J 5 bases, with 10 bases left between them. Per the germline V gene, CDR1 is GTSNPN and CDR2 is SVGIG (reference sequence). The CDR3 covers 13 residues. DNA for the CDR3: TGTGCCTGGAGGAGGAGGGGAACCGGGGAGCTGTTTTTT. It yields the protein CAWRRRGTGELFF.

This clone was seen more than once but under ten times. The chain carries TRBV15 and TRBJ2-1, with 13 nucleotides matching TRBD2. Germline V gives CDR1 LNHNV, CDR2 YYDKDF (reference sequence). This CDR3 region has 14 residues. V lost 7 bases to trimming and J lost 8 bases; unmatched junction nucleotides: 5. CDR3 loop: CATTLGTSGDEQFF. The CDR3 nucleotides read TGTGCCACCACGCTTGGGACTAGCGGGGATGAGCAGTTCTTC.

The chain joins TRBV29-1 to TRBJ2-7; a possible D gene is TRBD2 (6 bases). V dropped 6 bases and J dropped 5 bases, with 17 bases sitting between them. Germline CDR1 SQVTM, CDR2 ANQGSEA. This CDR3 is 13 amino acids long. The CDR3 spells CSVSGIPSDEQYF. In DNA, the CDR3 is TGCAGCGTGTCCGGGATTCCTAGCGACGAGCAGTACTTC.